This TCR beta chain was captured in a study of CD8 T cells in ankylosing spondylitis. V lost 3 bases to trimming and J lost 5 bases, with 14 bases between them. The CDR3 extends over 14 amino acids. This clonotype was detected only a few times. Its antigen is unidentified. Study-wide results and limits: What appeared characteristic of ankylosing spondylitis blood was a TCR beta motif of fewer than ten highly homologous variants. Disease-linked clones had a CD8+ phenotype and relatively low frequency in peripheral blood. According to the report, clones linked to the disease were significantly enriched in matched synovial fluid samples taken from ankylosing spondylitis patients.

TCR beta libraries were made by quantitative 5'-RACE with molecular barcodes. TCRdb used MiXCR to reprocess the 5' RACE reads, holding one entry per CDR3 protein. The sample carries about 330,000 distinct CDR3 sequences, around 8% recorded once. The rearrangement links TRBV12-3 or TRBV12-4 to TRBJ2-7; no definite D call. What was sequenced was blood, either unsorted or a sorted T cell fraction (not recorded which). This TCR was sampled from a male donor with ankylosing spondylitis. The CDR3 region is CASSLVHGFHEQYF. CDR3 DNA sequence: TGTGCCAGCAGTTTGGTACACGGGTTCCACGAGCAGTACTTC.